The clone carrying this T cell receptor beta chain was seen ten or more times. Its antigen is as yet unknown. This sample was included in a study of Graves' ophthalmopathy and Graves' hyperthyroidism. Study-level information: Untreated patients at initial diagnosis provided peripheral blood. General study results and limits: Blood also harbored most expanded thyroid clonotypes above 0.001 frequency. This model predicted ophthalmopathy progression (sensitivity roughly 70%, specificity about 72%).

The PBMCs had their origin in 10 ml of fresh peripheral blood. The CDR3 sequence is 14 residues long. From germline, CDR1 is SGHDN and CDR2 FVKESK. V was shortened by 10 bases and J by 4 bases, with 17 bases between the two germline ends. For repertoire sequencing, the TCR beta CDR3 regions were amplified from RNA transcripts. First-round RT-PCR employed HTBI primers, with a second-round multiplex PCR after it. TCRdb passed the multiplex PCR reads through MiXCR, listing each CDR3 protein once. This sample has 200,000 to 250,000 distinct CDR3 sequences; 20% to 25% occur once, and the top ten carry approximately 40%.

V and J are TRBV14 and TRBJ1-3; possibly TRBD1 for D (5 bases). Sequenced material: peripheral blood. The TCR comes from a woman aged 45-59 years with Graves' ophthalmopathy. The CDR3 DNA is TGTGCCATGGGGCGCGTGAGCTACGGAAACACCATATATTTT. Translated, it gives CAMGRVSYGNTIYF.